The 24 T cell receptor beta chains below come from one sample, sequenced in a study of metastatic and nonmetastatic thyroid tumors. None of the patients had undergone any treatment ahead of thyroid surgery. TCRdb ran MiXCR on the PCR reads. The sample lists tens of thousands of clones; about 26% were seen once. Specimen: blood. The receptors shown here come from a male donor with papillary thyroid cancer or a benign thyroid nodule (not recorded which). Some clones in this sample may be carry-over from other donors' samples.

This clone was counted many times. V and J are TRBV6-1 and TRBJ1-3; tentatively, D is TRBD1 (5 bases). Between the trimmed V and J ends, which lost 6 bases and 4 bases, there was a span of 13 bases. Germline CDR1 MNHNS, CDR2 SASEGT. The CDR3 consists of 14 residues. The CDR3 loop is CASSHNYRGNTIYF. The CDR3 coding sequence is TGTGCCAGCAGCCACAATTACAGGGGAAACACCATATATTTT.

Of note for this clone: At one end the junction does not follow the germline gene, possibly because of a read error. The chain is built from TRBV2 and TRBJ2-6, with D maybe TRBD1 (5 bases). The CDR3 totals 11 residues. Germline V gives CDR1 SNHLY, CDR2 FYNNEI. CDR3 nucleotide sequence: TGTGCCACATCTGGGGCCATCGTCATGACTTTC. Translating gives CATSGAIVMTF.

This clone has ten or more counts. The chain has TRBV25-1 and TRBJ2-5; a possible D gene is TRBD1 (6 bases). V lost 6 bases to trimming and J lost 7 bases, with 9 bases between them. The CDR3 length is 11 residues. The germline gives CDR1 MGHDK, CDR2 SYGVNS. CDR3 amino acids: CASRGARTQYF. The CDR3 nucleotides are TGTGCCAGCAGGGGGGCGAGGACCCAGTACTTC. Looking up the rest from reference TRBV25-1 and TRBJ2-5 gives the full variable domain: EADIYQTPRYLVIGTGKKITLECSQTMGHDKMYWYQQDPGMELHLIHYSYGVNSTEKGDLSSESTVSRIRTEHFPLTLESARPSHTSQYLCASRGARTQYFGPGTRLLVL.

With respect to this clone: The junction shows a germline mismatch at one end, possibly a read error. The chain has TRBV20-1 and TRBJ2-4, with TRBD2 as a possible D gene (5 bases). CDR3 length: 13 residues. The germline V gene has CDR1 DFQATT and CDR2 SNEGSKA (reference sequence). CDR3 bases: TGCAGTGCCCTAGCAGTAGCAAAAAACATTCAGTGCTTC. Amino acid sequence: CSALAVAKNIQCF.

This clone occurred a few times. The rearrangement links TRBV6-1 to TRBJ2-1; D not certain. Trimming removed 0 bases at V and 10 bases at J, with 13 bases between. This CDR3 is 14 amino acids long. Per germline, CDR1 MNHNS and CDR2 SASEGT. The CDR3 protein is CASSEAMARPEQFF. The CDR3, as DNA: TGTGCCAGCAGTGAAGCGATGGCCAGGCCAGAGCAGTTCTTC.

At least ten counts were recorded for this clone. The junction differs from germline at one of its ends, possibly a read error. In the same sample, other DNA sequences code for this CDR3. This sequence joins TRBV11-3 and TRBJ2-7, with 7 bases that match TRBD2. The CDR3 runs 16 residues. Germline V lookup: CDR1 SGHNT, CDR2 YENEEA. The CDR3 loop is CASSESGNSFSYEQYF. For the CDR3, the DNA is TGCGCCAGCAGCGAGAGCGGGAATAGCTTCTCCTACGAGCAGTACTTC.

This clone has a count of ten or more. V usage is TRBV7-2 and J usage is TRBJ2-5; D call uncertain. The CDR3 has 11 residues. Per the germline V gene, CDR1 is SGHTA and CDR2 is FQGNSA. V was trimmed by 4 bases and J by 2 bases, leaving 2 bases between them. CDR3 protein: CASSSQETQYF. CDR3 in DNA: TGTGCCAGCAGCTCACAAGAGACCCAGTACTTC.

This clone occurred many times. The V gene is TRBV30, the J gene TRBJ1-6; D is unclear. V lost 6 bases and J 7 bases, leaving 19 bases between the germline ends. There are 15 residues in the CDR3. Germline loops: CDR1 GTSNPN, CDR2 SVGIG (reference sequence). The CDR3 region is CACYPGRGNNSPLHF. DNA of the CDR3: TGTGCCTGTTACCCCGGGCGAGGGAACAATTCACCCCTCCACTTT.

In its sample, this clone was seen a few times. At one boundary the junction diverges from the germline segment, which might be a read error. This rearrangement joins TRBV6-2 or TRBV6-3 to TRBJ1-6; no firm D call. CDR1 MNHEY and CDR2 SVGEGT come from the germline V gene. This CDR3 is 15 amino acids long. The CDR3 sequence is CASSYSARVYSPLHF. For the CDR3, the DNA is TGTGCCAGTAGTTACTCCGCACGCGTGTATTCACCCCTCCACTTT.

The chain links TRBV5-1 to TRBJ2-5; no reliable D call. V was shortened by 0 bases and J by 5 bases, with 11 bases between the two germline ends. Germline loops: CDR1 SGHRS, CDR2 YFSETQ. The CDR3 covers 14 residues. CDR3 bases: TGCGCCAGCAGCTTGGGGGTCGATCCGGAGACCCAGTACTTC. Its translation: CASSLGVDPETQYF.

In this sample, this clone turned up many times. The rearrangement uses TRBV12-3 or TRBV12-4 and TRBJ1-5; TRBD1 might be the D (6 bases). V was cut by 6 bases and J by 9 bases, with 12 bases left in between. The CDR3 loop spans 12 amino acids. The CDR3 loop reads CASRAGQLPQHF. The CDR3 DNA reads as TGTGCCAGCAGGGCGGGACAACTGCCCCAGCATTTT.

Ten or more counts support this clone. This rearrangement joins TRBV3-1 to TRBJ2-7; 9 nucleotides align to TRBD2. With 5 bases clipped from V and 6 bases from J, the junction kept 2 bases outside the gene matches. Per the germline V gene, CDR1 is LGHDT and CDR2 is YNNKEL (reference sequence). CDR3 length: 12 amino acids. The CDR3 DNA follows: TGTGCCAGCAGCACAGCGGGGGGCGAGCAGTACTTC. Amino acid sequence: CASSTAGGEQYF.

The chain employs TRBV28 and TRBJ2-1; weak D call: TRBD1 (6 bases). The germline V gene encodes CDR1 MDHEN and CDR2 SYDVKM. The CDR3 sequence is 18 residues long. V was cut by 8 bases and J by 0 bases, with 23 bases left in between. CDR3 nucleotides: TGTGCCAGCGTGGGTTTTAGGCAGGGGCGGAGCTCCTACAATGAGCAGTTCTTC. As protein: CASVGFRQGRSSYNEQFF.

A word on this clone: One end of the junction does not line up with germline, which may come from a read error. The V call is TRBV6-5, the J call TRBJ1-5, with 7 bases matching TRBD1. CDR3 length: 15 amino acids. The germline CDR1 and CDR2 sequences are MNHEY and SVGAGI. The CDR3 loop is CARSSDTGVNQHQHF. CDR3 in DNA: TGTGCCAGAAGTTCAGATACAGGGGTAAATCAGCACCAGCATTTT.

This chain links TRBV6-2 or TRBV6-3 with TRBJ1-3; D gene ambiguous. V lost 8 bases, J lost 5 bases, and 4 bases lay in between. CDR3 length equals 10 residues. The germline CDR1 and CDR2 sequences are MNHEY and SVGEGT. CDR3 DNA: TGTGCCAGCGTGAGAAACACCATATATTTT. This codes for CASVRNTIYF.

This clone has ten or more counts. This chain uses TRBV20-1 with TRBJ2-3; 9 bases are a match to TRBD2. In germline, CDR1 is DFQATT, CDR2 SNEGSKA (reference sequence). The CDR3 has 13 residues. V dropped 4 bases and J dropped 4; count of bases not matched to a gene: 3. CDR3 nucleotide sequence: TGCAGTGCTAAGCGGGAGGTGCCAGATACGCAGTATTTT. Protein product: CSAKREVPDTQYF.

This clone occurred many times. Here the CDR3 DNA reads TGTGCCACCAGCAGCCCTAGCGGAACTAGCACAGATACGCAGTATTTT. It yields the protein CATSSPSGTSTDTQYF. The chain is built from TRBV15 and TRBJ2-3; 7 bases are a match to TRBD2. J lost 0 bases, V lost 3 bases, and 6 bases had no gene match. The CDR3 is 16 residues long. Per the germline V gene, CDR1 is LNHNV and CDR2 is YYDKDF (reference sequence).

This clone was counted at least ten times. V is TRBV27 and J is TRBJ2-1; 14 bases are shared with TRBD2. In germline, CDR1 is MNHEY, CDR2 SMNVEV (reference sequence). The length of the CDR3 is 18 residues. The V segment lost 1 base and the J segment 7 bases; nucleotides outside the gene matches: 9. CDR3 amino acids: CASSLYGTSGSVGNEQFF. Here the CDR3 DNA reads TGTGCCAGCAGTTTATACGGGACTAGCGGGAGTGTGGGTAATGAGCAGTTCTTC.

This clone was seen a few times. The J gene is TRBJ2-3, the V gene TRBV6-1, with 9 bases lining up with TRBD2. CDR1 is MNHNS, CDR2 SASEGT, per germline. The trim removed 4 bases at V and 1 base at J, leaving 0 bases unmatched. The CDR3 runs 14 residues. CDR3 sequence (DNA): TGTGCCAGCAGTGTAGCGGGAGGCACAGATACGCAGTATTTT. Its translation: CASSVAGGTDTQYF.

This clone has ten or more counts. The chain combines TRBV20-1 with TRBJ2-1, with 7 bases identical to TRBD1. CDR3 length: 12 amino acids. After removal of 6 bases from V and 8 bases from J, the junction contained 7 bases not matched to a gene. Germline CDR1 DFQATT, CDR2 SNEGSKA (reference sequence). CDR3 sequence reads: CSARQGIDEQFF. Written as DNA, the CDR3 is TGCAGTGCCCGACAGGGAATCGATGAGCAGTTCTTC.

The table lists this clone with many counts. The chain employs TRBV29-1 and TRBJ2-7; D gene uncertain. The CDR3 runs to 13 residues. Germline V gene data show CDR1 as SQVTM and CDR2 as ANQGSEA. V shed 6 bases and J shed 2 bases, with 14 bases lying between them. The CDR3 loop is CSVELDGPYEQYF. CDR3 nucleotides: TGCAGCGTCGAACTGGACGGTCCCTACGAGCAGTACTTC.

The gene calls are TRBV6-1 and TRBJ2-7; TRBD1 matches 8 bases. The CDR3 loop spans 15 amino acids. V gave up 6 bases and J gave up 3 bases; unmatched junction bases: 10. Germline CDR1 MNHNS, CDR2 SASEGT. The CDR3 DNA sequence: TGTGCCAGCAGCCTAAGCGGAACAGGGGGCTACGAGCAGTACTTC. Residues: CASSLSGTGGYEQYF.

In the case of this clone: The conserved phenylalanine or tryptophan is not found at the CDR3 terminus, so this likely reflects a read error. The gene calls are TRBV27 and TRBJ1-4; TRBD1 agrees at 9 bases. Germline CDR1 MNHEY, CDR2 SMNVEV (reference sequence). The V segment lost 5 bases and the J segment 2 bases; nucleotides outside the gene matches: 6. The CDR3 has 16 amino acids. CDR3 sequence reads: CASSNGQGSTNEKLFV. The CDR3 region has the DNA TGTGCCAGCAGTAACGGACAGGGGTCGACTAATGAAAAACTGTTTGTT.

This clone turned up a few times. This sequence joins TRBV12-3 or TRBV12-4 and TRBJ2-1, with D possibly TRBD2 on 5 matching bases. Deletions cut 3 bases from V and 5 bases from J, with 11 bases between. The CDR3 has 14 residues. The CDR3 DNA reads TGTGCCAGCAGTTTTAAAGAGGGAAACAATGAGCAGTTCTTC. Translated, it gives CASSFKEGNNEQFF.